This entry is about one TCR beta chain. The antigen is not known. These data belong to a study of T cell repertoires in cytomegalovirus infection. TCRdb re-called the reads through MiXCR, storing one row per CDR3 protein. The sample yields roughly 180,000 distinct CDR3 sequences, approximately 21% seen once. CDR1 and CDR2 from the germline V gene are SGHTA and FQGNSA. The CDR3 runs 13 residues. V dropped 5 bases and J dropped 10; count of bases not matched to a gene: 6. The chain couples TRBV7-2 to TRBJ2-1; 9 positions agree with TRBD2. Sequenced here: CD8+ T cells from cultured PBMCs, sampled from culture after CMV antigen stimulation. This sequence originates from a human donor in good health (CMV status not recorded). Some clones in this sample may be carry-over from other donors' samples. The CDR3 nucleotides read TGTGCCAGCAGCGCGCGCCTAGCGGGGGAGCAGTTCTTC. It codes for CASSARLAGEQFF.